This T cell receptor (beta chain) was sequenced during a study of T-cell memory formation after mild COVID-19. At the level of the study: TCR clusters were mostly donor specific. Study-level points and caveats: Clones contracting over day 15 to 85 were CD4/CD8 balanced, with later expanders leaning CD4+. Contracting CD4+ clones sat mainly in CM and EM; CD8+ in EMRA.

One entry per CDR3 protein results from TCRdb running MiXCR on the 5' RACE reads. Among about 560,000 distinct CDR3 sequences listed, around 15% were seen once. The CDR3 length is 15 residues. About this clonotype: Its antigen is not known. At one end the junction does not follow the germline gene, possibly because of a read error.

The chain carries TRBV12-3 or TRBV12-4 and TRBJ2-3; a weak D match, TRBD2 (6 bases). Sequenced: PBMCs or a T cell subset sorted from them (not recorded which). This receptor was taken from an adult woman who had mild COVID-19 (a few samples of this study predate the infection). Cell type and time point are not known. In nucleotides, the CDR3 is TGTGCAAGCAACCCTCCCGCGGGGTACACAGATACGCAGTATTTT. It is translated as CASNPPAGYTDTQYF.